The T cell receptor (beta chain) described here comes from a study of regulatory T cells in long-lasting Graves disease. To make TCR beta libraries, researchers used iRepertoire HTBI primers and Arm-PCR of CDR3 regions. Authors' data handling: The samples included 60 to 65 TRBV and some 15 TRBJ segments. TCRdb ran MiXCR on the multiplex PCR reads and lists one entry per CDR3 protein. These V and J calls derive from TCRdb rather than the authors' analysis. Of approximately 480,000 distinct CDR3 sequences detected, under 20% appear once; the ten largest clones hold about 12%. As regards this clonotype: A much larger clone lies one base from this, so it may be a read error.

Time point described: newly diagnosed GD, antithyroid drugs for less than 3 months. From PBMCs, RNA was extracted and then used to make the TCR library. Per American Thyroid Association guidelines, Graves' disease was diagnosed. The same data also contributed to another study, on T cells in Graves' hyperthyroidism and ophthalmopathy. That paper states: The study defined stable Graves' hyperthyroidism as no ophthalmopathy progression within 18 months.

The source is a man aged 35 to 55 with Graves disease. Specimen: peripheral blood mononuclear cells (PBMCs), collected at new diagnosis, from a patient treated with antithyroid drugs.

In DNA form, the CDR3 reads TGTGCCGCTCGACAGGGGGGCTACGAGCAGTACTTC. It translates to CAARQGGYEQYF. The chain employs TRBV12-3 or TRBV12-4 and TRBJ2-7, with TRBD1 matching over 9 bases. The CDR3 has 12 residues. Losses at the gene ends were 11 bases for V and 3 bases for J; bases not matched to a gene: 5.